This passage covers 28 T cell receptor beta chains from one sample sequenced in a study of multiple sclerosis patients with progressive multifocal leukoencephalopathy. TCRdb's table, derived via immunoSEQ multiplex PCR, lists solely in-frame clones and lacks some. Of fewer than 40,000 clones in the sample, 80% to 95% were seen once. The time point was: before natalizumab initiation. The sample taken for sequencing was PBMCs. The receptors derive from a man aged 30-40 years with multiple sclerosis.

The V gene is TRBV18, the J gene TRBJ2-1, with D perhaps TRBD2 (7 bases). The germline V gene encodes CDR1 KGHSH and CDR2 LQKENI. V lost 6 bases to trimming and J lost 6 bases, with 21 bases between them. This CDR3 is built from 16 residues. The CDR3 reads CASSRSTGGALNEQFF. The CDR3 DNA is TGTGCCAGCTCTCGGTCCACGGGGGGCGCACTCAATGAGCAGTTCTTC.

V gene TRBV6-5 combines with J gene TRBJ2-5, with a weak D call TRBD2 (5 bases). Germline assignment: CDR1 MNHEY and CDR2 SVGAGI. Trimming left V 6 bases short and J 5 bases short, with 16 bases between. CDR3 length equals 14 residues. CDR3 in amino acids: CASSSPARAETQYF. DNA of the CDR3: TGTGCCAGCAGCTCCCCCGCGAGGGCGGAGACCCAGTACTTC.

The rearrangement uses TRBV6-5 and TRBJ2-7; TRBD2 matches at 12 bases. The ends lost 8 bases at V and 2 bases at J; junction bases unmatched: 10. CDR3 size: 16 residues. Germline V lookup: CDR1 MNHEY, CDR2 SVGAGI. Written as DNA, the CDR3 is TGTGCCAGCGGTTTCCGGACTAGCGGGGAGACCTACGAGCAGTACTTC. Translated, it gives CASGFRTSGETYEQYF.

The chain couples TRBV7-2 to TRBJ1-4; 7 nucleotides align to TRBD1. The V segment lost 5 bases and the J segment 6 bases; nucleotides outside the gene matches: 6. CDR1 is SGHTA and CDR2 is FQGNSA in the germline V gene. This CDR3 has 14 amino acids. Here the CDR3 DNA reads TGTGCCAGCAGCCCAGGGGGGTTTGATGAAAAACTGTTTTTT. It yields the protein CASSPGGFDEKLFF.

The chain couples TRBV30 to TRBJ2-7; weak D call: TRBD1 (5 bases). The CDR3 is 11 residues long. Germline CDR1 reads GTSNPN; CDR2 reads SVGIG (reference sequence). V lost 8 bases to trimming and J lost 2 bases, with 10 bases between them. Written as DNA, the CDR3 is TGTGCCCTGACAGAGGCCTACGAGCAGTACTTC. Translated, it gives CALTEAYEQYF. Supplemented by reference TRBV30 and TRBJ2-7, the full variable domain reads SQTIHQWPATLVQPVGSPLSLECTVEGTSNPNLYWYRQAAGRGLQLLFYSVGIGQISSEVPQNLSASRPQDRQFILSSKKLLLSDSGFYLCALTEAYEQYFGPGTRLTVT.

The V and J genes are TRBV14 and TRBJ2-7; 7 positions match TRBD2. CDR1 SGHDN and CDR2 FVKESK come from the germline V gene. The CDR3 extends over 15 amino acids. The junction had 7 bases not matched to a gene; V was cut back by 2 bases and J by 3 bases. CDR3: CASSQTKRGLYEQYF. In nucleotides, the CDR3 is TGTGCCAGCAGCCAAACTAAGCGGGGCCTCTACGAGCAGTACTTC.

The CDR3 protein is CASSLGPRDEQFF. The CDR3 nucleotides read TGTGCCAGCAGTTTGGGACCTCGGGATGAGCAGTTCTTC. This chain uses TRBV6-4 with TRBJ2-1, with D perhaps given as TRBD1 or TRBD2 (5 bases each). The CDR3 loop spans 13 amino acids. V gave up 5 bases and J gave up 8 bases, with 13 bases separating them. Per the germline V gene, CDR1 is MRHNA and CDR2 is SNTAGT.

The chain couples TRBV27 to TRBJ2-1; D is possibly TRBD2 (6 bases). Trimming shortened V by 2 bases and J by 6 bases, and 14 bases separated the two germline ends. Germline values: CDR1 MNHEY, CDR2 SMNVEV (reference sequence). The CDR3 totals 15 residues. CDR3 nucleotide sequence: TGTGCCAGCAGTTTAATTCGGGAGAATCTCAATGAGCAGTTCTTC. Its translation is CASSLIRENLNEQFF.

The chain combines TRBV5-7 with TRBJ2-7; a weak D match, TRBD2 (6 bases). TRBV5-7 falls under the ORF class, with uncertain function. V lost 0 bases and J 7 bases, leaving 14 bases between the germline ends. The CDR3 spans 14 residues. As DNA, the CDR3 is TGTGCCAGCAGCTTGGACCCTACGGCGGGGGAGCAGTACTTC. Its protein product is CASSLDPTAGEQYF.

This sequence joins TRBV10-3 and TRBJ2-1, with TRBD1 matching over 9 bases. With 4 bases clipped from V and 7 bases from J, the junction kept 8 bases outside the gene matches. CDR1 is ENHRY, CDR2 SYGVKD, per germline. This CDR3 contains 15 residues. CDR3 nucleotides: TGTGCCATCAGTGGTGCAAACAGGGGGCGAAATGAGCAGTTCTTC. Amino acid sequence: CAISGANRGRNEQFF.

V usage is TRBV19 and J usage is TRBJ1-1; D remains ambiguous. Germline CDR1 and CDR2: LNHDA and SQIVND (reference sequence). This CDR3 is 16 amino acids long. Between the trimmed V and J ends, which lost 4 bases and 2 bases, there was a span of 17 bases. The CDR3 DNA is TGTGCCAGTAGTACCCCGTCGACCGGGAGAAACACTGAAGCTTTCTTT. Encoded protein: CASSTPSTGRNTEAFF.

The chain is built from TRBV5-1 and TRBJ2-5; D possibly corresponds to TRBD1 (5 bases). Trimming removed 2 bases at V and 5 bases at J, with 16 bases between. The CDR3 is 15 amino acids. Germline V gives CDR1 SGHRS, CDR2 YFSETQ. The CDR3 reads CASSLGASLRETQYF. The CDR3 bases are TGCGCCAGCAGCTTAGGGGCCAGTTTACGCGAGACCCAGTACTTC. Full variable domain (outside the CDR3, taken from reference TRBV5-1 and TRBJ2-5): KAGVTQTPRYLIKTRGQQVTLSCSPISGHRSVSWYQQTPGQGLQFLFEYFSETQRNKGNFPGRFSGRQFSNSRSEMNVSTLELGDSALYLCASSLGASLRETQYFGPGTRLLVL.

This clone was recorded once. This chain links TRBV9 with TRBJ2-7; 10 bases line up with TRBD1. Germline V gene lookup returns CDR1 SGDLS and CDR2 YYNGEE. CDR3 length: 14 residues. Germline trimming cut 3 bases from V and 5 bases from J; bases unmatched to any gene: 5. In DNA, the CDR3 is TGTGCCAGCAGCGCGGTGACAGGGGGCCACGAGCAGTACTTC. This gives the protein CASSAVTGGHEQYF.

This sequence joins TRBV19 and TRBJ2-5; 8 nucleotides agree with TRBD2. The length of the CDR3 is 15 residues. Germline CDR1 LNHDA, CDR2 SQIVND (reference sequence). With 5 bases clipped from V and 0 bases from J, the junction kept 5 bases outside the gene matches. The CDR3 nucleotides read TGTGCCAGTAGTCCTGGGACTAGTCACCAAGAGACCCAGTACTTC. Its translation: CASSPGTSHQETQYF.

This clone was counted a single time. The chain couples TRBV6-6 to TRBJ1-4, with D perhaps TRBD1 (5 bases). The CDR3 runs to 15 residues. The germline V gene encodes CDR1 MNHNY and CDR2 SVGAGI (reference sequence). Trimming took 4 bases from V and 4 from J, leaving 13 bases between them. For the CDR3, the DNA is TGTGCCAGCAGTTTACCGGGGCCTCTTAATGAAAAACTGTTTTTT. As protein: CASSLPGPLNEKLFF.

This clone was found once. V usage is TRBV5-4 and J usage is TRBJ2-7; no clear D gene. The CDR3 loop spans 14 amino acids. Per germline, CDR1 SGHNT and CDR2 YYREEE (reference sequence). With 0 bases removed from V and 2 bases from J, the gap between germline ends came to 9 bases. The CDR3 loop reads CASSLVDDTYEQYF. The CDR3 DNA is TGTGCCAGCAGCTTGGTCGACGATACCTACGAGCAGTACTTC. Complete variable domain (other parts from reference TRBV5-4 and TRBJ2-7): ETGVTQSPTHLIKTRGQQVTLRCSSQSGHNTVSWYQQALGQGPQFIFQYYREEENGRGNFPPRFSGLQFPNYSSELNVNALELDDSALYLCASSLVDDTYEQYFGPGTRLTVT.

V and J are TRBV7-2 and TRBJ2-5; a possible D gene is TRBD1 (6 bases). Trimming removed 5 bases from V and 5 bases from J, with 12 bases in between. Germline CDR1 is SGHTA and CDR2 is FQGNSA. The CDR3 extends over 13 amino acids. The CDR3 loop is CASSRGGKETQYF. The CDR3 DNA is TGTGCCAGCAGCCGAGGGGGAAAGGAGACCCAGTACTTC.

This rearrangement joins TRBV27 to TRBJ1-1; TRBD1 might be the D (5 bases). CDR3 size: 12 residues. Per germline, CDR1 MNHEY and CDR2 SMNVEV (reference sequence). Trimming removed 1 base from V and 9 bases from J, with 9 bases in between. This chain's CDR3 is CASSLLGEKAFF. The DNA for the CDR3 is TGTGCCAGCAGTTTATTGGGGGAGAAAGCTTTCTTT.

The chain couples TRBV9 to TRBJ2-4; D gene ambiguous. Trimming shortened V by 0 bases and J by 1 base, and 14 bases separated the two germline ends. The CDR3 spans 17 residues. The germline V gene has CDR1 SGDLS and CDR2 YYNGEE. CDR3 residues: CASSVGVPRLAKNIQYF. CDR3 DNA: TGTGCCAGCAGCGTAGGGGTACCCCGGTTGGCCAAAAACATTCAGTACTTC.

This clone was found once. The chain joins TRBV5-4 to TRBJ1-3, with D tentatively TRBD1 (5 bases). Germline assignment: CDR1 SGHNT and CDR2 YYREEE (reference sequence). CDR3 size: 14 residues. V was clipped by 4 bases and J by 0 bases, with 8 bases between them. The CDR3 nucleotides read TGTGCCAGCAGCCGCGACAGCTCTGGAAACACCATATATTTT. Protein product: CASSRDSSGNTIYF. Together with reference TRBV5-4 and TRBJ1-3, the CDR3 gives the full variable domain: ETGVTQSPTHLIKTRGQQVTLRCSSQSGHNTVSWYQQALGQGPQFIFQYYREEENGRGNFPPRFSGLQFPNYSSELNVNALELDDSALYLCASSRDSSGNTIYFGEGSWLTVV.

This clone came up once. The gene calls are TRBV10-2 and TRBJ2-7; 9 nucleotides line up with TRBD2. V trimming: 3 bases; J trimming: 5 bases; junction bases outside the gene matches: 11. The germline V gene has CDR1 WSHSY and CDR2 SAAADI. This CDR3 contains 16 residues. The CDR3 sequence is CASSDSREGLLDEQYV. CDR3 DNA: TGCGCCAGCAGTGATTCGCGGGAGGGCCTTTTGGACGAGCAGTACGTC.

The genes are TRBV27 and TRBJ2-3, with 9 bases aligning to TRBD2. Germline V CDR1 and CDR2: MNHEY, SMNVEV (reference sequence). This CDR3 has 18 amino acids. J was trimmed by 5 bases and V by 1 base; bases with no gene match: 13. This chain's CDR3 is CASSLLGGLAGAKDTQYF. CDR3 nucleotides: TGTGCCAGCAGTTTATTAGGGGGATTAGCGGGAGCCAAAGATACGCAGTATTTT.

Turning to this clone: Different DNA sequences within this sample yield the same CDR3. The chain employs TRBV18 and TRBJ2-7; D might be TRBD1 (6 bases). This CDR3 has 13 residues. Germline V gene sequence: CDR1 KGHSH, CDR2 LQKENI. Trimming shortened V by 2 bases and J by 2 bases, and 7 bases separated the two germline ends. This CDR3 reads CASSPTGTYEQYF. The CDR3 DNA reads as TGTGCCAGCTCACCAACAGGGACCTACGAGCAGTACTTC.

This chain joins TRBV9 and TRBJ2-6, with TRBD1 identical over 8 bases. The CDR3 loop spans 19 amino acids. The J segment lost 0 bases and the V segment lost 3 bases, leaving 11 bases of the junction unmatched. The germline V gene encodes CDR1 SGDLS and CDR2 YYNGEE. The CDR3 DNA follows: TGTGCCAGCAGCGCGAACAGGGGGTCCCAACACTCTGGGGCCAACGTCCTGACTTTC. It specifies CASSANRGSQHSGANVLTF. Complete variable domain (other parts from reference TRBV9 and TRBJ2-6): DSGVTQTPKHLITATGQRVTLRCSPRSGDLSVYWYQQSLDQGLQFLIQYYNGEERAKGNILERFSAQQFPDLHSELNLSSLELGDSALYFCASSANRGSQHSGANVLTFGAGSRLTVL.

The chain has TRBV11-3 and TRBJ2-1; D is possibly TRBD1 (5 bases). V lost 6 bases and J lost 3, with 15 bases in between. Germline CDR1 and CDR2: SGHNT and YENEEA. CDR3 length: 15 residues. The CDR3 sequence: CASSGKGDLYNEQFF. CDR3 bases: TGTGCCAGCAGTGGCAAAGGGGATCTCTACAATGAGCAGTTCTTC.

CDR3 region: CASSLAGGSYEQYV. The CDR3 region has the DNA TGTGCCAGCAGCTTGGCAGGGGGCTCCTACGAGCAGTACGTC. The gene calls are TRBV11-2 and TRBJ2-7; TRBD1 agrees at 7 bases. Trimming cost V 3 bases and J 0 bases; bases outside gene matches: 2. The germline V gene has CDR1 SGHAT and CDR2 FQNNGV. The CDR3 contains 14 residues.

V and J are TRBV5-1 and TRBJ2-5; TRBD2 aligns across 7 bases. The J call may be faulty, since TRBJ2-7 better matches the DNA end. CDR3 size: 15 residues. Germline assignment: CDR1 SGHRS and CDR2 YFSETQ. The CDR3 region is CASSLSGGRPYEQYF. The DNA for the CDR3 is TGCGCCAGCAGCTTGTCGGGAGGACGGCCGTACGAGCAGTACTTC.

The count of this clone is one. This chain connects TRBV4-3 to TRBJ2-1; no definite D call. The V and J ends lost 0 bases and 5 bases respectively, with 5 bases between them. Germline assignment: CDR1 LGHNA and CDR2 YSLEER. The CDR3 covers 13 residues. CDR3 in amino acids: CASSQDLNNEQFF. DNA for the CDR3: TGCGCCAGCAGCCAAGATTTGAACAATGAGCAGTTCTTC.